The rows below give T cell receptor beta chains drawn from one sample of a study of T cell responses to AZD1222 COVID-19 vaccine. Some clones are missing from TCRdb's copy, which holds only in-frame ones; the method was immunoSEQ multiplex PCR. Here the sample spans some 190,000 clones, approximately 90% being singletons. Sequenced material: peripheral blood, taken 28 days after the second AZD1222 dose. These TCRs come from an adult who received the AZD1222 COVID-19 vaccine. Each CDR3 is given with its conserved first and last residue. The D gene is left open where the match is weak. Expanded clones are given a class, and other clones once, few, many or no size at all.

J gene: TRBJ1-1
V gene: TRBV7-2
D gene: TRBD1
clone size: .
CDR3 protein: CASSLERDREKAFF
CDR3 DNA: TGTGCCAGCAGCTTAGAACGGGACAGGGAAAAAGCTTTCTTT

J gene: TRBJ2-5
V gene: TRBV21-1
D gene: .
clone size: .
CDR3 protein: CASSKADSQETQYF
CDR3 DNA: TGTGCCAGCAGCAAGGCAGACAGTCAAGAGACCCAGTACTTC

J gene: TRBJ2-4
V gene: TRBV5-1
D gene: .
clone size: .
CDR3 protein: CASSSATAARDIQYF
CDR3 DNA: TGCGCCAGCAGCTCGGCGACAGCGGCTCGAGACATTCAGTACTTC

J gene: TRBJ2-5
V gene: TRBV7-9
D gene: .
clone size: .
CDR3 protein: CASSLGVSQETQYF
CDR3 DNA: TGTGCCAGCAGCTTAGGAGTTTCCCAAGAGACCCAGTACTTC

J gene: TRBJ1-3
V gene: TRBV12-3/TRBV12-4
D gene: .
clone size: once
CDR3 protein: CASRDNSGNTIYF
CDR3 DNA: TGTGCCAGCCGGGACAACTCTGGAAACACCATATATTTT

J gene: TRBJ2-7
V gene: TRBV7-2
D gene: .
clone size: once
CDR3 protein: CASSLVGGQYEQYF
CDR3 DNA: TGTGCCAGCAGCTTGGTGGGCGGTCAATACGAGCAGTACTTC

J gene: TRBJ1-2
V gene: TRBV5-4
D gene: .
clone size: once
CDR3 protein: CASSLVGGQDGYTF
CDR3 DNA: TGTGCCAGCAGCTTGGTGGGGGGGCAGGATGGCTACACCTTC

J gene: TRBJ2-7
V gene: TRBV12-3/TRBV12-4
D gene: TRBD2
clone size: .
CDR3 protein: CASRIGTTYEQYF
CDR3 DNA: TGTGCCAGCAGAATCGGGACTACCTACGAGCAGTACTTC

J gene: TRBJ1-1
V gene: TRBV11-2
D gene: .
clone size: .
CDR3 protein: CASSSTWTINTEAFF
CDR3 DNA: TGTGCCAGCAGCTCGACATGGACCATAAACACTGAAGCTTTCTTT

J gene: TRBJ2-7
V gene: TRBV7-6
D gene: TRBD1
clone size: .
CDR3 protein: CASSYGQGADEQYF
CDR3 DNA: TGTGCCAGCAGCTATGGACAGGGGGCCGACGAGCAGTACTTC

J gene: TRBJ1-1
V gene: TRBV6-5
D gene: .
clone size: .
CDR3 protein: CASSSRGLHTEAFF
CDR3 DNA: TGTGCCAGCAGTTCCAGGGGCCTCCACACTGAAGCTTTCTTT

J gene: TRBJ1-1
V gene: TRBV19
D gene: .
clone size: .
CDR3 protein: CASSRTNMNTEAFF
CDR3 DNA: TGTGCCAGTAGTAGGACAAACATGAACACTGAAGCTTTCTTT

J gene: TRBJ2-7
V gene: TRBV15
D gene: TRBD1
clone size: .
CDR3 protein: CATSRKPGTGVYEQYF
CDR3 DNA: TGTGCCACCAGCAGAAAACCGGGGACAGGGGTTTACGAGCAGTACTTC

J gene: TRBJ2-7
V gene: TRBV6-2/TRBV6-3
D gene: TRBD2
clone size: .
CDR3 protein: CASSYGTIVEQYF
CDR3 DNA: TGTGCCAGCAGTTATGGGACTATCGTCGAGCAGTACTTC

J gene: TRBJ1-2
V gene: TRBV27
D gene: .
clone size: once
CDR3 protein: CASSLVVGYGYTF
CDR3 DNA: TGTGCCAGCAGCCTCGTAGTTGGCTATGGCTACACCTTC

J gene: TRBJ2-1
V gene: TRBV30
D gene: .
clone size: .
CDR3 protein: CACPGPSDEQFF
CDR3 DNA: TGTGCCTGTCCCGGACCAAGCGATGAGCAGTTCTTC

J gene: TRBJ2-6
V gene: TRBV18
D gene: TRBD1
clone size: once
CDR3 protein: CASSPQLGQGHSGANVLTF
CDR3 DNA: TGTGCCAGCTCACCACAGCTAGGACAGGGGCACTCTGGGGCCAACGTCCTGACTTTC

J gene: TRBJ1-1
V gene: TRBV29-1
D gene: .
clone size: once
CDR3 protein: CSVEYRANTEAFF
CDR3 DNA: TGCAGCGTTGAATACAGGGCAAACACTGAAGCTTTCTTT

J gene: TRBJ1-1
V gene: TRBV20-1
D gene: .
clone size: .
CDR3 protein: CSQQGGTEAFF
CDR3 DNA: TGCTCACAACAGGGCGGCACTGAAGCTTTCTTT

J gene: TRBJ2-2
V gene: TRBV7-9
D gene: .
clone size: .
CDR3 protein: CASSSTGELFF
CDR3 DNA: TGTGCCAGCAGTTCCACCGGGGAGCTGTTTTTT

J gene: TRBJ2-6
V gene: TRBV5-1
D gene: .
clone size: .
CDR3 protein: CASSLFSALSSGANVLTF
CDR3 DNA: TGCGCCAGCAGCTTGTTTTCAGCCCTAAGCTCTGGGGCCAACGTCCTGACTTTC

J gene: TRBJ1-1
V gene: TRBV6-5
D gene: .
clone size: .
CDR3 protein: CASSYSKGTEAFF
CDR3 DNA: TGTGCCAGCAGTTACTCGAAGGGAACTGAAGCTTTCTTT

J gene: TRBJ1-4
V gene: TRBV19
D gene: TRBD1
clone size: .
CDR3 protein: CASSPSGGTNEKLFF
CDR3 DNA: TGTGCCAGTAGCCCTTCAGGGGGCACTAATGAAAAACTGTTTTTT

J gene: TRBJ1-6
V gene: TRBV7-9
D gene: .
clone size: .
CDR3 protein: CASSQTTDRGGHSPLHF
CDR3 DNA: TGTGCCAGCAGCCAGACCACCGACAGAGGAGGGCATTCACCCCTCCACTTT

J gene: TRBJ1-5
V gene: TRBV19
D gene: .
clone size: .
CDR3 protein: CASSIGFRTGNQPQHF
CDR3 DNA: TGTGCCAGTAGTATAGGGTTCCGGACGGGCAATCAGCCCCAGCATTTT

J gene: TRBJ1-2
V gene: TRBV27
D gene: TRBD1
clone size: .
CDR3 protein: CATRRDRGYGYTF
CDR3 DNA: TGTGCCACCAGGCGCGACAGGGGCTATGGCTACACCTTC

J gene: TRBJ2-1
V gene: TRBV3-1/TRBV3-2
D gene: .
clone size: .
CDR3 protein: CASSQMGHYNEQFF
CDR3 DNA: TGTGCCAGCAGCCAGATGGGACACTACAATGAGCAGTTCTTC

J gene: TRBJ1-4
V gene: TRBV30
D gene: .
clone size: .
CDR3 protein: CAWSNRDPDRGKLFF
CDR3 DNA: TGTGCCTGGAGTAACAGGGACCCCGACCGAGGGAAACTGTTTTTT

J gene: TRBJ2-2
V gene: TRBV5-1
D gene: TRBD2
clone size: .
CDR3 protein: CASSFVAGHTGELFF
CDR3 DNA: TGCGCCAGCAGCTTCGTAGCGGGACACACCGGGGAGCTGTTTTTT

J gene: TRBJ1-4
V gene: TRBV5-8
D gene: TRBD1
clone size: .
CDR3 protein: CASSKRTGASNEKLFF
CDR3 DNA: TGTGCCAGCAGCAAAAGGACAGGGGCTTCTAATGAAAAACTGTTTTTT

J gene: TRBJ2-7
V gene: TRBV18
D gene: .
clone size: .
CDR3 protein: CASSPPTVVEQYF
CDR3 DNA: TGTGCCAGCTCACCACCGACAGTTGTCGAGCAGTACTTC

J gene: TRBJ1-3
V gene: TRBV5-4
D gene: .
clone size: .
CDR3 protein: CASSLPSGVGNTIYF
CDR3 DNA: TGTGCCAGCAGCTTACCTTCTGGGGTTGGAAACACCATATATTTT

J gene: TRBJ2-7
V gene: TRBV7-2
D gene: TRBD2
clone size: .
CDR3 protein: CASSSTSGVSYEQYF
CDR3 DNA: TGTGCCAGCAGCTCCACTAGCGGGGTTTCCTACGAGCAGTACTTC

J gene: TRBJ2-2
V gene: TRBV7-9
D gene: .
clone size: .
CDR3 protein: CASTKRQGGTGELFF
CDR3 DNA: TGTGCCAGCACCAAGCGCCAGGGAGGCACCGGGGAGCTGTTTTTT

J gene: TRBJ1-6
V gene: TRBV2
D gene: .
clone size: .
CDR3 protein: CASSGYGTDNSPLHF
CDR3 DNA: TGTGCCAGCAGTGGCTACGGGACGGATAATTCACCCCTCCACTTT

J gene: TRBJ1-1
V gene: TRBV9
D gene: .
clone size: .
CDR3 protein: CASGRDTEAFF
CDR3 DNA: TGTGCCAGCGGGAGGGACACTGAAGCTTTCTTT

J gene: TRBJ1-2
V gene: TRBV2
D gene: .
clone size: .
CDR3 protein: CASTGQDYGYTF
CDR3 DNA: TGTGCCAGCACTGGCCAGGACTATGGCTACACCTTC

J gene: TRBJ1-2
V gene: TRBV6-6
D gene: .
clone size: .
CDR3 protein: CASSYSAGSIYGYTF
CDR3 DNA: TGTGCCAGCAGTTACTCCGCCGGTTCCATCTATGGCTACACCTTC

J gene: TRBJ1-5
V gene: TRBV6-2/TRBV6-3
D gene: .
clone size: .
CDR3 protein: CASNPGTQPQHF
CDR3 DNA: TGTGCCAGCAACCCGGGGACCCAGCCCCAGCATTTT

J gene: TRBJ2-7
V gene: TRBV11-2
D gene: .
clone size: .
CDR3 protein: CASSLVGRPYEQYF
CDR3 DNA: TGTGCCAGCAGCTTAGTAGGACGGCCTTACGAGCAGTACTTC

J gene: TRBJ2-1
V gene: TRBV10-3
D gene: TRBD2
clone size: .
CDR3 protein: CAISRTSTYPNEQFF
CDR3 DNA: TGTGCCATCTCCAGGACTAGCACATACCCCAATGAGCAGTTCTTC

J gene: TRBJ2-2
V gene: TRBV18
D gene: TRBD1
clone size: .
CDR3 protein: CASSPRQGHGKTGELFF
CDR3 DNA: TGTGCCAGCTCACCGAGACAGGGCCACGGTAAAACCGGGGAGCTGTTTTTT

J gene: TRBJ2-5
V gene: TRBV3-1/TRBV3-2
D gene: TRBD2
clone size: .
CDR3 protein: CASSSLAGEGQETQYF
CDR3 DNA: TGTGCCAGCAGCTCACTAGCGGGAGAAGGGCAAGAGACCCAGTACTTC

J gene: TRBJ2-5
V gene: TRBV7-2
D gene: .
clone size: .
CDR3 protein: CAQQAGKETQYF
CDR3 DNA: TGTGCCCAGCAGGCGGGGAAGGAGACCCAGTACTTC

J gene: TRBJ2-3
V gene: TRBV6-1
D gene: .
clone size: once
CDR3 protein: CASSEIWGTDTQYF
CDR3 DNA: TGTGCCAGCAGTGAGATCTGGGGCACAGATACGCAGTATTTT

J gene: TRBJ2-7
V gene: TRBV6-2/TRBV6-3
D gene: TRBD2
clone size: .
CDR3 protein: CASSVSTYSGRRSYEQYF
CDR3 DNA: TGTGCCAGCAGTGTCTCCACCTATAGCGGGAGGCGATCCTACGAGCAGTACTTC

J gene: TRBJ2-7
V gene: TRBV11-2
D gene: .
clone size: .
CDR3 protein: CASSLDWGEQYF
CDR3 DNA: TGTGCCAGCAGCTTAGATTGGGGCGAGCAGTACTTC

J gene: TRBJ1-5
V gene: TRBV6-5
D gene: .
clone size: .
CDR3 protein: CASSRSGGGQPQHF
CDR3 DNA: TGTGCCAGCAGCCGATCCGGGGGGGGGCAGCCCCAGCATTTT

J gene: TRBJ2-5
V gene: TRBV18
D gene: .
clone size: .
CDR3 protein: CASSPGVEETQYF
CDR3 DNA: TGTGCCAGCTCACCCGGGGTGGAAGAGACCCAGTACTTC

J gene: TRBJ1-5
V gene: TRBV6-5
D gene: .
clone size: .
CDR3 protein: CASSFGSQGPQHF
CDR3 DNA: TGTGCCAGCAGTTTCGGGTCTCAGGGGCCCCAGCATTTT

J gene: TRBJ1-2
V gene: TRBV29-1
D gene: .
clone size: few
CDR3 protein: CSVEDREGDNYGYTF
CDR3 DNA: TGCAGCGTTGAAGACAGGGAAGGAGATAACTATGGCTACACCTTC

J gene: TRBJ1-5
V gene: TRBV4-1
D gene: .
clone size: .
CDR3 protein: CASSQDWGSVNQPQHF
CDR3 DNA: TGCGCCAGCAGCCAAGATTGGGGGTCAGTCAATCAGCCCCAGCATTTT

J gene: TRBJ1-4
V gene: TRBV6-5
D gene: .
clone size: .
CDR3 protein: CASSYTGITNEKLFF
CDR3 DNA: TGTGCCAGCAGTTACACGGGAATTACTAATGAAAAACTGTTTTTT

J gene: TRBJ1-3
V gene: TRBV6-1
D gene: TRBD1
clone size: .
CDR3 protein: CATGTGSGNTIYF
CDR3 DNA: TGTGCCACCGGGACAGGCTCTGGAAACACCATATATTTT